This T cell receptor (beta chain) was sequenced in a study of T cell clusters in autoimmune cytopenias. Broader study findings: The cluster-lack signature was not seen for secondary cytopenia versus chronic lymphocytic leukemia. Physiological T cell clusters of healthy donors were apparently absent in primary autoimmune cytopenia patients. The T cell clusters were defined only in silico, without experimental functional validation.

In the case of this clonotype: Its antigen is still unknown.

Tens of thousands of genome equivalents of blood DNA were amplified for TRB. The CDR3 is 17 amino acids. Germline V gene lookup returns CDR1 MNHEY and CDR2 SVGAGI. TRB was amplified by touch-down multiplex PCR, primer pools A and B combined. From the multiplex PCR reads, TCRdb lists one entry per CDR3 protein and no DNA. The sample's table shows 7,800 or so distinct CDR3 sequences. The receptor was isolated from a human donor with an autoimmune cytopenia or autoimmune hepatitis (not recorded which). The material sequenced was peripheral blood. The V and J genes are TRBV6-5 and TRBJ2-4; the D call from TCRdb, TRBD2, cannot be confirmed without DNA. CDR3 protein: CASSYSKFAGVKNIQYF.